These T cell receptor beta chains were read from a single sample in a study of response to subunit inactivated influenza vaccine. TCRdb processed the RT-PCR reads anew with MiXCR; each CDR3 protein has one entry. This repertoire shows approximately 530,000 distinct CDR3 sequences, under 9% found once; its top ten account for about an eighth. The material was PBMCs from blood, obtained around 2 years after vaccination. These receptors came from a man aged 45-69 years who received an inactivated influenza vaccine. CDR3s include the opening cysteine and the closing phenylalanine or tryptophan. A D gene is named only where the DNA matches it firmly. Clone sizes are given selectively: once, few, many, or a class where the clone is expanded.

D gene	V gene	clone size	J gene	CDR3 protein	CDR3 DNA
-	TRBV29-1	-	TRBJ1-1	CSVWRGWNTEAFF	TGCAGCGTATGGAGGGGCTGGAACACTGAAGCTTTCTTT
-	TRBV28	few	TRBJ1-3	CASSVPKGDSGNTIYF	TGTGCCAGCAGTGTCCCAAAGGGGGACTCTGGAAACACCATATATTTT
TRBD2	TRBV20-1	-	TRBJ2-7	CSARASGRALREQYF	TGCAGTGCTAGAGCTAGCGGGAGGGCCCTCCGCGAGCAGTACTTC
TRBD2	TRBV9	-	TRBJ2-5	CASSVAGTTQGTQYF	TGTGCCAGCAGCGTAGCCGGGACTACCCAGGGGACCCAGTACTTC
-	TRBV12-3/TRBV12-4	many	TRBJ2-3	CASVGADTQYF	TGTGCCAGCGTAGGGGCAGATACGCAGTATTTT
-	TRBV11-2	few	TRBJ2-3	CASSLRGGGMTDTQYF	TGTGCCAGCAGCTTAAGGGGGGGTGGGATGACAGATACGCAGTATTTT
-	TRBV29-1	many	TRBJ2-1	CSVELRGGQSYSYNEQFF	TGCAGCGTTGAATTAAGGGGCGGTCAATCTTACTCCTACAATGAGCAGTTCTTC
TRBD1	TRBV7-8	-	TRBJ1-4	CASSFDRDNEKLFF	TGTGCCAGCAGCTTCGACAGGGATAATGAAAAACTGTTTTTT
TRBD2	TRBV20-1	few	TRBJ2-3	CSVPGLAGGTDTQYF	TGCAGTGTTCCGGGACTAGCGGGAGGAACAGATACGCAGTATTTT
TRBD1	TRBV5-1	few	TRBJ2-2	CASSSKQGAYNTGELLF	TGCGCCAGCAGTTCAAAACAGGGGGCCTATAACACCGGGGAGCTGCTTTTT
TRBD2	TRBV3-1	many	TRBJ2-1	CASSPLAGSAYNEQFF	TGTGCCAGCAGCCCATTAGCGGGGTCTGCCTACAATGAGCAGTTCTTC
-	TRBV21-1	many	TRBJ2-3	CASNPSKTGAYF	TGTGCCAGCAACCCTTCCAAGACCGGGGCGTATTTT
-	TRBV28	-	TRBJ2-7	CASSSPGSGYEQYF	TGTGCCAGCAGTTCCCCGGGGTCAGGCTACGAGCAGTACTTC
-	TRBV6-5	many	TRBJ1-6	CASSYSTAGSSYNSPLHF	TGTGCCAGCAGTTACTCGACGGCCGGGAGCTCCTATAATTCACCCCTCCACTTT
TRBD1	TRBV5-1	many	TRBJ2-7	CASSLDQTGVGEQYF	TGCGCCAGCAGCTTAGACCAGACAGGGGTGGGGGAGCAGTACTTC
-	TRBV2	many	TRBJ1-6	CATTGWGSSYNSPLHF	TGTGCCACCACTGGGTGGGGGAGCTCCTATAATTCACCCCTCCACTTT
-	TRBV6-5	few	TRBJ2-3	CASSYSVARTDTQYF	TGTGCCAGCAGTTACTCAGTGGCCCGCACAGATACGCAGTATTTT
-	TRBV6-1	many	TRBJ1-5	CASSPRRGVDQPQHF	TGTGCCAGCAGCCCCAGAAGGGGGGTTGATCAGCCCCAGCATTTT
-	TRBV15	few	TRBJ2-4	CATSSLEVHHIQYF	TGTGCCACCAGCAGCCTCGAGGTTCATCACATTCAGTACTTC
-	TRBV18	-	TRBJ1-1	CASSQRRGETEAFF	TGTGCCAGCTCACAACGGAGGGGGGAGACTGAAGCTTTCTTT
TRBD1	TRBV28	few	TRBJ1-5	CASKGQRNQPQHF	TGTGCCAGCAAGGGACAGCGGAATCAGCCCCAGCATTTT
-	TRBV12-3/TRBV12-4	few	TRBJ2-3	CASSSLKVTDTQYF	TGTGCCAGCAGTTCCCTTAAGGTCACAGATACGCAGTATTTT
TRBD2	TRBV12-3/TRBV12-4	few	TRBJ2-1	CASSSAGVQFF	TGTGCCAGCAGCTCAGCGGGAGTGCAGTTCTTC
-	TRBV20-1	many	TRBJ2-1	CSAREGDPYNEQFF	TGCAGTGCTAGAGAAGGGGACCCCTACAATGAGCAGTTCTTC
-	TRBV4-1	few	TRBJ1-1	CASSQDGRLTEAFF	TGCGCCAGCAGCCAAGATGGACGGCTCACTGAAGCTTTCTTT
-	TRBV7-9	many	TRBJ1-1	CASSLGGAEAFF	TGTGCCAGCAGCTTAGGGGGAGCTGAAGCTTTCTTT
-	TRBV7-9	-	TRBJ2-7	CASSLASPGAGFVEQYF	TGTGCCAGCAGCTTAGCTTCACCGGGAGCCGGGTTCGTGGAGCAGTACTTC
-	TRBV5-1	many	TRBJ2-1	CASSWDYNEQFF	TGCGCCAGCAGCTGGGACTACAATGAGCAGTTCTTC
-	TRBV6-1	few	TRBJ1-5	CASRQQDVLSNQPQHF	TGTGCCAGCAGGCAACAGGACGTACTATCCAATCAGCCCCAGCATTTT
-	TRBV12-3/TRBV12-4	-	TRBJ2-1	CASSLSPPTGNEQFF	TGTGCCAGCAGTTTAAGTCCTCCGACCGGCAATGAGCAGTTCTTC
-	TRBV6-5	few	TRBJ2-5	CASSYGGGRETQYF	TGTGCCAGCAGTTACGGTGGAGGGAGGGAGACCCAGTACTTC
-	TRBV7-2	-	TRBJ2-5	CASSVGVGETQYF	TGTGCCAGCAGCGTGGGAGTAGGAGAGACCCAGTACTTC
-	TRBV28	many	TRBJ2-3	CASSDGMADTQYF	TGTGCCAGCAGCGATGGGATGGCAGATACGCAGTATTTT
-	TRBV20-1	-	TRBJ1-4	CSATRTEEKLFF	TGCAGTGCCACCAGGACGGAAGAAAAACTGTTTTTT
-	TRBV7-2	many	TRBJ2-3	CASSFHLGADTQYF	TGTGCCAGCAGCTTTCACTTGGGGGCAGATACGCAGTATTTT
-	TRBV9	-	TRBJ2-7	CASSVGPPGLGEQYF	TGTGCCAGCAGCGTAGGGCCCCCCGGGTTAGGCGAGCAGTACTTC
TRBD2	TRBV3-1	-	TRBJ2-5	CASSPQGLASGTQYF	TGTGCCAGCAGCCCCCAAGGACTAGCCTCGGGGACCCAGTACTTC
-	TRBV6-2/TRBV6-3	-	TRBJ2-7	CASSYSGEGEQYF	TGTGCCAGCAGTTACTCGGGGGAAGGAGAGCAGTACTTC
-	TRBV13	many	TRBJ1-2	CASSLNSYGYTF	TGTGCCAGCAGCTTAAACAGCTATGGCTACACCTTC
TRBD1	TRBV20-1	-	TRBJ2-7	CSARDYRGPYEQYF	TGCAGTGCTAGAGATTACAGGGGACCCTACGAGCAGTACTTC
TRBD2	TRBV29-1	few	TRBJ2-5	CSGSSGRWQTQYF	TGCAGCGGTTCCAGCGGGAGATGGCAGACCCAGTACTTC
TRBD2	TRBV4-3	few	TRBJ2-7	CASSQALAGTYEQYF	TGCGCCAGCAGCCAAGCCCTAGCGGGAACCTACGAGCAGTACTTC
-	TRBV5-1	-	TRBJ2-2	CASSFRDGDTGELFF	TGCGCCAGCAGCTTCCGGGACGGCGACACCGGGGAGCTGTTTTTT
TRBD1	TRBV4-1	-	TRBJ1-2	CASSQPRDRTIYGYTF	TGCGCCAGCAGCCAGCCACGGGACAGAACGATTTACGGCTACACCTTC
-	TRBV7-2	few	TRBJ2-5	CASSPRGAETQYF	TGTGCCAGCAGCCCAAGAGGGGCAGAGACCCAGTACTTC
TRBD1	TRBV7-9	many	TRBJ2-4	CASSLQGAIQYF	TGTGCCAGCAGCCTTCAGGGGGCCATTCAGTACTTC
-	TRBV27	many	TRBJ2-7	CASSLSLNYEQYF	TGTGCCAGCAGTTTATCGTTAAACTACGAGCAGTACTTC
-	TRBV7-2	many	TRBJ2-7	CASSLDGGFSYEQYF	TGTGCCAGCAGCTTAGACGGCGGGTTTTCCTACGAGCAGTACTTC
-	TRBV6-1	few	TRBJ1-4	CASNQPLRGFSRGLFF	TGTGCCAGCAACCAACCTCTCAGGGGCTTCTCCCGGGGACTGTTTTTT
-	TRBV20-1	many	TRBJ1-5	CSALGQPGGNQPQHF	TGCAGTGCTCTCGGACAGCCCGGGGGCAATCAGCCCCAGCATTTT
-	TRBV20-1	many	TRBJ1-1	CSAREGRVTEAFF	TGCAGTGCTAGAGAAGGCAGGGTCACTGAAGCTTTCTTT
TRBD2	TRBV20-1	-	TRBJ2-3	CSLQRGVTDTQYF	TGCAGCCTCCAGCGGGGGGTCACAGATACGCAGTATTTT
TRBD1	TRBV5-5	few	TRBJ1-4	CASSEQDRGIEKLFF	TGTGCCAGCAGCGAGCAGGACAGGGGAATTGAAAAACTGTTTTTT
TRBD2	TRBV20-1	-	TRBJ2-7	CSARDLAGDAKEQYF	TGCAGTGCTAGAGATCTAGCGGGAGACGCCAAAGAGCAGTACTTC
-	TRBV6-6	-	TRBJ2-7	CASGPIQYEQYF	TGTGCCAGCGGCCCAATACAGTACGAGCAGTACTTC
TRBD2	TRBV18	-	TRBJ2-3	CASSPPVAGGRDTQYF	TGTGCCAGCTCACCACCCGTGGCGGGAGGCAGAGATACGCAGTATTTT
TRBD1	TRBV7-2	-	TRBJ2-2	CATDPGTGSTGELFF	TGTGCCACCGACCCCGGGACAGGAAGCACCGGGGAGCTGTTTTTT